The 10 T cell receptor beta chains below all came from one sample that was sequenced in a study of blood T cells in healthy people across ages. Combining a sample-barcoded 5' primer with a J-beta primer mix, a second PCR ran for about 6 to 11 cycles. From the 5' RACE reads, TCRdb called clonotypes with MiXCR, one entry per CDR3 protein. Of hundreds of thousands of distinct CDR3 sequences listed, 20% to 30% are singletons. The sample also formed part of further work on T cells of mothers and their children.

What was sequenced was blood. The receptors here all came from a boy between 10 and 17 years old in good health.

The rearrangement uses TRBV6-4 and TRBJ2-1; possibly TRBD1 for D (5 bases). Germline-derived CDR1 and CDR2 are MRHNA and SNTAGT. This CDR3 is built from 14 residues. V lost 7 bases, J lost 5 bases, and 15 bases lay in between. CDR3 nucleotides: TGTGCCAGCACTACGGTCAGGGCCAACAATGAGCAGTTCTTC. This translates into CASTTVRANNEQFF.

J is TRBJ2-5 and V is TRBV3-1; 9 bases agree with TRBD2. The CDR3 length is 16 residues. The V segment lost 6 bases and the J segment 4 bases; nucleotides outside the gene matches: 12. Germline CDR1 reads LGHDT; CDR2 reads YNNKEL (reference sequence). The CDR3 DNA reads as TGTGCCAGCAGGTCGACTAGCGGCCCACGGAGAGAGACCCAGTACTTC. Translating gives CASRSTSGPRRETQYF.

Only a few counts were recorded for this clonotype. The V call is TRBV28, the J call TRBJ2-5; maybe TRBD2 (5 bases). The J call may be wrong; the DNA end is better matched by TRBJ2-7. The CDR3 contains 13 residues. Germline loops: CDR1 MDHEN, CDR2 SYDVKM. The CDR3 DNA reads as TGTGCCAGCAGCCCCCCTAATCGGGGCGAGCAGTACTTC. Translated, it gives CASSPPNRGEQYF.

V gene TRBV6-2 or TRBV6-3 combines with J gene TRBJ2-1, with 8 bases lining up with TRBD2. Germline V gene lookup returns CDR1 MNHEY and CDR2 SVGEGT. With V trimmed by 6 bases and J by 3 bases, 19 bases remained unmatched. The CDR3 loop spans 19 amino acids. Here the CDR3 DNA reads TGTGCCAGCAGCCCAGATGCTACCGGGACTAGAGGGAGCTACAATGAGCAGTTCTTC. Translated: CASSPDATGTRGSYNEQFF.

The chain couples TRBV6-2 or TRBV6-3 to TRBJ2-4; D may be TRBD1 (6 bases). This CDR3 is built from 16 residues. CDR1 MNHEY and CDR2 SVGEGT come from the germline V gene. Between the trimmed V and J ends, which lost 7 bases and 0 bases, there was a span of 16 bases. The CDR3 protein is CASKTRDKLAKNIQYF. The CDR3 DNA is TGTGCCAGCAAAACCCGGGACAAATTAGCCAAAAACATTCAGTACTTC.

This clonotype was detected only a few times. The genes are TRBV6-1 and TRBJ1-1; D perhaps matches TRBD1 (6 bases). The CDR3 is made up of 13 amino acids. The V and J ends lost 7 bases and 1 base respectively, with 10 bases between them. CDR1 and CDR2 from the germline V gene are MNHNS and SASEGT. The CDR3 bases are TGTGCCAGCACCTGGACAGCGAACACTGAAGCTTTCTTT. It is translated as CASTWTANTEAFF.

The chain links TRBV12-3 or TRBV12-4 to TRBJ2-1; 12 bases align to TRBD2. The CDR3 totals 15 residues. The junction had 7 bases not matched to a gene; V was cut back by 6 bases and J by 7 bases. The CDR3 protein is CASSSRGLAGNEQFF. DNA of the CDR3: TGTGCCAGCAGCTCCCGCGGACTAGCGGGGAATGAGCAGTTCTTC.

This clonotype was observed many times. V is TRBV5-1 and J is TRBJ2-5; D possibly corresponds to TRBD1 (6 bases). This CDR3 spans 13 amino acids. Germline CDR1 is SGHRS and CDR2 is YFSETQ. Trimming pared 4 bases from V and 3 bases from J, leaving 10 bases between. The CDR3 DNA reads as TGCGCCAGCAGCCCGGACAGAGAAGAGACCCAGTACTTC. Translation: CASSPDREETQYF.

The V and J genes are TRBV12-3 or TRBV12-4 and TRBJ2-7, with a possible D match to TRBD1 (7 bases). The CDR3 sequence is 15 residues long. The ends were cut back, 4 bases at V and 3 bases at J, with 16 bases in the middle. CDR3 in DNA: TGTGCCAGCAGTTATAGACAGGGAGGTGTCTACGAGCAGTACTTC. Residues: CASSYRQGGVYEQYF.

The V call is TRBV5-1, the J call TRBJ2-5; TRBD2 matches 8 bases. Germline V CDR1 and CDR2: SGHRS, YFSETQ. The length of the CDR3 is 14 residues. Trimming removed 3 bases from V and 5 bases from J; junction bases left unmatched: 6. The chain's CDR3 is CASSWGTSKETQYF. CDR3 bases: TGCGCCAGCAGCTGGGGGACTAGTAAGGAGACCCAGTACTTC.